The clone carrying this TCR beta chain was seen a handful of times. Its antigen is unidentified. The sample comes from a study of regulatory T cells in long-lasting Graves disease. General study results and limits: Among persistent patients, a larger number of public clonotypes were shared (over 2,500) than among newly diagnosed patients (about 1,000).

Through Arm-PCR of CDR3 regions and iRepertoire HTBI primers, TCR beta libraries were built. One entry per CDR3 protein results from TCRdb running MiXCR on the multiplex PCR reads. This sample yields approximately 540,000 distinct CDR3 sequences, of which more than 10% are seen a single time; about 8.3% belongs to the top ten. As to time point: newly diagnosed GD, antithyroid drugs for less than 3 months. Generation of the TCR library employed RNA extracted from PBMCs. Graves' disease diagnosis used American Thyroid Association guidelines. The CDR3 length is 16 residues. V lost 0 bases, J lost 7 bases, and 19 bases lay in between. Germline values: CDR1 MNHNY, CDR2 SVGAGI (reference sequence). The sample was also linked to a second study, of T cells in Graves' hyperthyroidism and ophthalmopathy. That investigation notes: Lactation, pregnancy, other autoimmune disease or uncontrolled infection excluded patients.

V usage is TRBV6-6 and J usage is TRBJ2-7; D may be TRBD1 or TRBD2 (5 bases each). Specimen: peripheral blood mononuclear cells (PBMCs), collected at new diagnosis, from a patient treated with antithyroid drugs. The source of this sequence is a woman aged 25-40 years with Graves disease. CDR3 loop: CASSYSPGTLLGEQYF. For the CDR3, the DNA is TGTGCCAGCAGTTACTCGCCCGGGACCTTACTTGGAGAGCAGTACTTC.